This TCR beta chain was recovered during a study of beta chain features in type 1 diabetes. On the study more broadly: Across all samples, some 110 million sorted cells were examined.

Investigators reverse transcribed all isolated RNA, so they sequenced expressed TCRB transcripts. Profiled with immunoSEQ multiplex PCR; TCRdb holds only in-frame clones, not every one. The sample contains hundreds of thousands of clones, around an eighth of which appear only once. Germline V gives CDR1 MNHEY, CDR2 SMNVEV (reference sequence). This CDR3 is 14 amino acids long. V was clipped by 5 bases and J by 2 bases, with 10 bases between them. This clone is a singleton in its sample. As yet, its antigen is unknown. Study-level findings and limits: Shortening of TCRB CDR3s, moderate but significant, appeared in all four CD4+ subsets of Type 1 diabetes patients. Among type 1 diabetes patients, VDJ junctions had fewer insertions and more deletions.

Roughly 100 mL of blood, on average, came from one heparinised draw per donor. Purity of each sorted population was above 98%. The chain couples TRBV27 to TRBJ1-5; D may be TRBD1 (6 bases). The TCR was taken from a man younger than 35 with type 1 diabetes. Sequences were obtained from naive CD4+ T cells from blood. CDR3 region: CASSLRQGNQPQHF. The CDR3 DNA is TGTGCCAGCAGTCTCCGACAGGGCAATCAGCCCCAGCATTTT.